The clone carrying this T cell receptor beta chain was counted ten times or more. Time point denoted: sample taken at primary tumor resection. No cell sorting; template was whole RNA from tumor, lung tissue or PBMC. This sample was taken from a study of spatial heterogeneity in lung cancer. Background on the study: Alpha-chain sequences were detected in numbers that were consistently lower than beta-chain sequences.

CDR3 length: 16 amino acids. Trimming left V 4 bases short and J 0 bases short, with 14 bases between. Germline assignment: CDR1 SGHRS and CDR2 YFSETQ. MiXCR was run by TCRdb on the 5' RACE reads, yielding one entry per CDR3 protein. The table records some 38,000 distinct CDR3 sequences, roughly 8% of them present only once. The chain is built from TRBV5-1 and TRBJ1-5; tentatively, D is TRBD1 (6 bases). Specimen: PBMCs, collected at surgery. The receptor was derived from a male donor with early-stage non-small cell lung cancer. The CDR3: CASSPGTFDSNQPQHF. CDR3 bases: TGCGCCAGCAGCCCCGGGACATTCGATAGCAATCAGCCCCAGCATTTT.